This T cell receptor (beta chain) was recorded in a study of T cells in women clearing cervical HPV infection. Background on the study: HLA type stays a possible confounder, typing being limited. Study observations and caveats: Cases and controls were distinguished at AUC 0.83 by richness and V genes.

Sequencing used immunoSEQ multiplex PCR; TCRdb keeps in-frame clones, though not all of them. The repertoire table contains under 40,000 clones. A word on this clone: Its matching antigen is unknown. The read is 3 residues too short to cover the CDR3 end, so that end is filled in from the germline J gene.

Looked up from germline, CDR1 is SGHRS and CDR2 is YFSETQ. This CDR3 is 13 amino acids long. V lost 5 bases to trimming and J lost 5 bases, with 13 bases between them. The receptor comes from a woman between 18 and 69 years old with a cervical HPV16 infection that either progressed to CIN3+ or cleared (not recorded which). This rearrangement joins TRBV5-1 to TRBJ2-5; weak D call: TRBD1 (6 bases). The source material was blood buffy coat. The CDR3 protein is CASSNQGTETQYF. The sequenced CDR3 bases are TGCGCCAGCAGTAATCAGGGGACGGAGACC.